These 30 T cell receptor beta chains share one sample of origin, sequenced in a study of blood T cells in healthy people across ages. For the second PCR, which ran for about 7 to 11 cycles, a sample-barcoded 5' primer and a J-beta primer mix were used. TCRdb independently ran MiXCR on the 5' RACE reads; one entry per CDR3 protein. This table has roughly 1 million distinct CDR3 sequences, 25% appearing once. In addition, the sample was reused for a study of T cells of mothers and their children.

What was sequenced was blood. The receptors stem from a girl aged 2 to 9 in good health.

CDR3 bases: TGTGCCAGCAGTGAATCCGATGGTCAGGCCTTTAATGAAAAACTGTTTTTT. It specifies CASSESDGQAFNEKLFF. The chain joins TRBV25-1 to TRBJ1-4; D not certain. V was trimmed by 1 base and J by 4 bases, leaving 16 bases between them. This CDR3 is built from 17 residues. From germline, CDR1 is MGHDK and CDR2 SYGVNS.

This clonotype was seen only a few times. The J gene is TRBJ2-5, the V gene TRBV12-3 or TRBV12-4; D is uncertain. The end of the DNA is better explained by TRBJ2-7, so the J call may be wrong. There are 13 residues in the CDR3. CDR3 bases: TGTGCCAGCAGTTTAATGGACTCCTACGAGCAGTACTTC. Amino acid sequence: CASSLMDSYEQYF.

This clonotype was seen a few times. This sequence joins TRBV28 and TRBJ2-5, with a weak D call TRBD1 (5 bases). The CDR3 length is 13 residues. V lost 10 bases, J lost 1 base, and 13 bases lay in between. The germline V gene has CDR1 MDHEN and CDR2 SYDVKM. CDR3 sequence (DNA): TGTGCCACAGGACACAGTCTCCAAGAGACCCAGTACTTC. Translation gives CATGHSLQETQYF.

This clonotype was found a few times. A read error may account for a junction end that differs from germline. The V gene is TRBV18, the J gene TRBJ2-3, with D hard to call. The germline gives CDR1 KGHSH, CDR2 LQKENI. This CDR3 region has 14 residues. This chain's CDR3 is CASPPVGGTDTQYF. The CDR3 DNA reads as TGTGCCAGCCCACCAGTTGGCGGCACAGATACGCAGTATTTT.

The chain links TRBV20-1 to TRBJ2-1; 7 positions agree with TRBD1. With 3 bases clipped from V and 2 bases from J, the junction kept 4 bases outside the gene matches. This CDR3 region has 14 residues. From germline, CDR1 is DFQATT and CDR2 SNEGSKA (reference sequence). For the CDR3, the DNA is TGCAGTGCTAGGAGGGACAGTACCTACAATGAGCAGTTCTTC. Residues: CSARRDSTYNEQFF.

The chain carries TRBV7-9 and TRBJ1-4, with 7 positions matching TRBD1. The germline V gene encodes CDR1 SEHNR and CDR2 FQNEAQ (reference sequence). V was pared by 4 bases and J by 10 bases, with 15 bases of the junction left unmatched. CDR3 size: 16 residues. For the CDR3, the DNA is TGTGCCAGCAGCTCCTTGGACGACAGGGATTGGGGAAAACTGTTTTTT. It codes for CASSSLDDRDWGKLFF.

This clonotype has at least ten counts. The V call is TRBV7-9, the J call TRBJ2-5; the D gene is possibly TRBD2 (6 bases). Germline assignment: CDR1 SEHNR and CDR2 FQNEAQ (reference sequence). Trimming removed 6 bases from V and 5 bases from J, with 13 bases in between. The length of the CDR3 is 13 residues. The CDR3 spells CASSPTGGETQYF. In nucleotides, the CDR3 is TGTGCCAGCAGTCCTACAGGAGGGGAGACCCAGTACTTC.

This clonotype was counted between two and nine times. This chain uses TRBV18 with TRBJ1-1; D remains unclear. Germline V gives CDR1 KGHSH, CDR2 LQKENI. This CDR3 region has 14 residues. V shed 3 bases and J shed 7 bases, with 15 bases lying between them. The CDR3 coding sequence is TGTGCCAGCTCACCTTCGGCTCCTGGTGATGAAGCTTTCTTT. It is translated as CASSPSAPGDEAFF. Variable domain in full (rest from reference TRBV18 and TRBJ1-1): NAGVMQNPRHLVRRRGQEARLRCSPMKGHSHVYWYRQLPEEGLKFMVYLQKENIIDESGMPKERFSAEFPKEGPSILRIQQVVRGDSAAYFCASSPSAPGDEAFFGQGTRLTVV.

The J gene is TRBJ2-5, the V gene TRBV5-1, with D possibly being TRBD1 (6 bases). Between the trimmed V and J ends, which lost 5 bases and 2 bases, there was a span of 19 bases. CDR1 SGHRS and CDR2 YFSETQ come from the germline V gene. The CDR3 covers 16 residues. The chain's CDR3 is CASRIEPGHSQETQYF. The CDR3 DNA reads as TGCGCCAGCAGAATTGAACCGGGACATTCACAAGAGACCCAGTACTTC.

The chain has TRBV29-1 and TRBJ1-1; D unclear. Between the trimmed V and J ends, which lost 0 bases and 1 base, there was a span of 6 bases. This CDR3 has 13 residues. The germline CDR1 and CDR2 sequences are SQVTM and ANQGSEA. In nucleotides, the CDR3 is TGCAGCGTTGAAGAGGTTGAGAACACTGAAGCTTTCTTT. Translated, it gives CSVEEVENTEAFF.

The chain uses TRBV3-1 and TRBJ2-3, with a possible D match to TRBD1 (5 bases). The CDR3 has 15 residues. V shed 0 bases and J shed 6 bases, with 13 bases lying between them. CDR1 LGHDT and CDR2 YNNKEL come from the germline V gene (reference sequence). The CDR3 bases are TGTGCCAGCAGCCAAGATGGGGCAATTTGGGATACGCAGTATTTT. It encodes CASSQDGAIWDTQYF.

There are a few counts of this clonotype. The rearrangement joins TRBV11-1 to TRBJ2-1, with D maybe TRBD1 (6 bases). Trimming took 5 bases from V and 1 from J, leaving 12 bases between them. Germline V lookup: CDR1 SGHAT, CDR2 FQDESV (reference sequence). The CDR3 runs to 15 residues. CDR3 in DNA: TGTGCCAGCAGCACTCGGACAGTTTCCTACAATGAGCAGTTCTTC. Encoded protein: CASSTRTVSYNEQFF. The variable domain in full, completed from reference TRBV11-1 and TRBJ2-1, reads EAEVAQSPRYKITEKSQAVAFWCDPISGHATLYWYRQILGQGPELLVQFQDESVVDDSQLPKDRFSAERLKGVDSTLKIQPAELGDSAMYLCASSTRTVSYNEQFFGPGTRLTVL.

The chain recombines TRBV6-5 with TRBJ2-3; 10 nucleotides line up with TRBD2. CDR3 length: 20 amino acids. In germline, CDR1 is MNHEY, CDR2 SVGAGI. J gave up 0 bases and V 1 base, and 13 bases lay outside the gene matches. The CDR3 bases are TGTGCCAGCAGTTACTTGAAGCCCGGGACTAGCGACCCTAGCACAGATACGCAGTATTTT. It specifies CASSYLKPGTSDPSTDTQYF.

The chain carries TRBV29-1 and TRBJ2-5; perhaps TRBD2 as D (5 bases). The last part of the DNA fits TRBJ2-1 better; the J call may be wrong. This CDR3 is built from 13 residues. Germline V CDR1 and CDR2: SQVTM, ANQGSEA. In DNA, the CDR3 is TGCAGCGTTGAGGCCAGGACTGGCGATGAGCAGTTCTTC. This translates into CSVEARTGDEQFF.

The chain joins TRBV6-5 to TRBJ1-6; D remains unclear. The V end was cut by 0 bases, the J end by 10 bases, with 19 bases between. Germline CDR1 reads MNHEY; CDR2 reads SVGAGI. The CDR3 is made up of 17 amino acids. The CDR3 DNA is TGTGCCAGCAGTTACTCGAGGGCAACGGATTTGGGCTCACCCCTCCACTTT. Protein sequence: CASSYSRATDLGSPLHF.

About this clonotype itself: A much larger clone sits a single nucleotide away, making a read error possible. This rearrangement joins TRBV11-3 to TRBJ2-7; TRBD2 agrees at 7 bases. Germline V lookup: CDR1 SGHNT, CDR2 YENEEA. This CDR3 has 15 residues. V gave up 1 base and J gave up 4 bases; unmatched junction bases: 7. The CDR3 DNA follows: TGTGCCAGCAGCTTAGTGGGGGGGAGTTTTTACGAGCAGTACTTC. It encodes CASSLVGGSFYEQYF.

V is TRBV20-1 and J is TRBJ2-3; D might be TRBD1 or TRBD2, each matching 5 bases. Trimming cost V 0 bases and J 2 bases, with 27 bases left between them. Germline V gene sequence: CDR1 DFQATT, CDR2 SNEGSKA (reference sequence). This CDR3 region has 20 residues. In DNA form, the CDR3 reads TGCAGTGCTAGAGATCCATATTTTGGGGCCCCCCGAGCGGACACAGATACGCAGTATTTT. It translates to CSARDPYFGAPRADTDTQYF.

The J gene is TRBJ1-2, the V gene TRBV20-1; weak D call: TRBD1 (5 bases). V shed 0 bases and J shed 3 bases, with 11 bases lying between them. Germline V gives CDR1 DFQATT, CDR2 SNEGSKA (reference sequence). There are 14 residues in the CDR3. CDR3 protein: CSARDQGSDYGYTF. CDR3 nucleotides: TGCAGTGCTAGAGACCAGGGATCTGACTATGGCTACACCTTC.

This clonotype has a handful of counts. V and J are TRBV3-1 and TRBJ2-7, with D unclear. The CDR3 length is 11 residues. From germline, CDR1 is LGHDT and CDR2 YNNKEL (reference sequence). V lost 3 bases to trimming and J lost 3 bases, with 3 bases between them. CDR3 region: CASSHHYEQYF. The CDR3 region has the DNA TGTGCCAGCAGCCACCACTACGAGCAGTACTTC.

The V and J genes are TRBV20-1 and TRBJ2-1, with 8 bases identical to TRBD1. Germline V CDR1 and CDR2: DFQATT, SNEGSKA (reference sequence). The CDR3 extends over 15 amino acids. V was pared by 5 bases and J by 0 bases, with 6 bases of the junction left unmatched. CDR3 amino acids: CSAPTGASSYNEQFF. In DNA form, the CDR3 reads TGCAGTGCTCCGACAGGGGCCAGCTCCTACAATGAGCAGTTCTTC.

This chain uses TRBV4-3 with TRBJ2-2; D may be TRBD1 (6 bases). Germline lookup yields CDR1 LGHNA and CDR2 YSLEER. V shed 2 bases and J shed 1 base, with 8 bases lying between them. The CDR3 runs 15 residues. CDR3: CASSQMTGNTGELFF. The CDR3 DNA is TGCGCCAGCAGCCAAATGACAGGGAACACCGGGGAGCTGTTTTTT.

A word on this clonotype: A read error may produce the germline difference seen at one junction end. The J gene is TRBJ2-5, the V gene TRBV6-5; 8 nucleotides match TRBD2. Germline-derived CDR1 and CDR2 are MNHEY and SVGAGI. The CDR3 has 11 amino acids. The CDR3: CASTRGETQHF. Here the CDR3 DNA reads TGTGCCAGCACGCGGGGGGAGACCCAGCACTTC.

This clonotype was counted only a few times. The chain is built from TRBV9 and TRBJ2-6; the D is unclear. V lost 1 base, J lost 0 bases, and 8 bases lay in between. Germline V CDR1 and CDR2: SGDLS, YYNGEE. This CDR3 has 16 amino acids. The DNA of the CDR3 is TGTGCCAGCAGCGTACGAGGAAACTCTGGGGCCAACGTCCTGACTTTC. It translates to CASSVRGNSGANVLTF.

In this sample, this clonotype turned up a few times. J is TRBJ2-1 and V is TRBV4-3; possibly TRBD1 for D (6 bases). V gave up 3 bases and J gave up 2 bases, with 20 bases separating them. The CDR3 loop spans 18 amino acids. In germline, CDR1 is LGHNA, CDR2 YSLEER. CDR3 sequence reads: CASSQDTGLQRPYNEQFF. Here the CDR3 DNA reads TGCGCCAGCAGCCAGGATACAGGGCTTCAACGGCCCTACAATGAGCAGTTCTTC.

The table lists this clonotype with a few counts. The chain uses TRBV10-3 and TRBJ2-3, with a weak D call TRBD1 (6 bases). V was cut by 8 bases and J by 4 bases, with 19 bases left in between. CDR3 length: 15 amino acids. CDR1 is ENHRY, CDR2 SYGVKD, per germline. CDR3 bases: TGTGCCATCGAGGCCTCGGCAGGGGAGTCAGATACGCAGTATTTT. Translation: CAIEASAGESDTQYF.

This clonotype was counted a single time. The rearrangement uses TRBV7-2 and TRBJ1-2; the D is unclear. The V end lost 6 bases, the J end lost 2 bases, and 13 bases lay between the germline ends. The germline V gene has CDR1 SGHTA and CDR2 FQGNSA. The CDR3 spans 14 residues. The CDR3 bases are TGTGCCAGCAGGGGTCAGGTGCGGAACTATGGCTACACCTTC. Its translation is CASRGQVRNYGYTF.

There are many counts of this clonotype. This chain joins TRBV12-3 or TRBV12-4 and TRBJ1-4; D gene uncertain. The CDR3 length is 13 residues. V was trimmed by 3 bases and J by 11 bases, leaving 13 bases between them. The CDR3 sequence is CASSFSVGEKLFF. The CDR3 region has the DNA TGTGCCAGCAGTTTCTCGGTCGGCGAGAAACTGTTTTTT.

This clonotype occurred a few times. J is TRBJ2-3 and V is TRBV13; 9 bases map to TRBD2. In germline, CDR1 is PRHDT, CDR2 FYEKMQ (reference sequence). The CDR3 is 17 amino acids. V lost 7 bases to trimming and J lost 3 bases; unmatched junction nucleotides: 14. This CDR3 reads CASTPSDSGRWTDTQYF. For the CDR3, the DNA is TGTGCCAGCACCCCCTCGGATAGCGGGAGATGGACAGATACGCAGTATTTT.

This chain connects TRBV7-2 to TRBJ2-7; 9 positions match TRBD1. CDR1 is SGHTA, CDR2 FQGNSA, per germline. The CDR3 covers 15 residues. Trimming took 1 base from V and 6 from J; bases not matched to a gene: 7. CDR3 DNA: TGTGCCAGCAGCTTAGGGGGACAGGGAGGCGGCGAGCAGTACTTC. It is translated as CASSLGGQGGGEQYF.

This clonotype was observed a handful of times. The V gene is TRBV4-3, the J gene TRBJ2-3; D is uncertain. Germline-derived CDR1 and CDR2 are LGHNA and YSLEER. V dropped 0 bases and J dropped 2 bases, with 9 bases sitting between them. The CDR3 is 15 residues long. This chain's CDR3 is CASSQENQDTDTQYF. The CDR3 region has the DNA TGCGCCAGCAGCCAAGAGAATCAGGACACAGATACGCAGTATTTT.